The 5 T cell receptor beta chains given below trace back to one sample, sequenced in a study of OX40 agonist ivuxolimab in advanced cancers. The repertoire was sequenced with immunoSEQ multiplex PCR; TCRdb's copy has only in-frame clones and lacks some. The table records roughly 73,000 clones, roughly 88% of them present only once. The specimen was CD4+ or CD8+ T cells sorted from blood, collected in a trial of the OX40 agonist ivuxolimab. All receptors derive from an adult with an advanced solid tumor such as melanoma, head and neck, liver or kidney cancer.

The rearrangement links TRBV6-1 to TRBJ2-2; a possible D gene is TRBD1 (5 bases). With 10 bases removed from V and 0 bases from J, the gap between germline ends came to 15 bases. CDR1 is MNHNS, CDR2 SASEGT, per germline. The CDR3 runs 15 residues. The CDR3, as DNA: TGTGCCATCAACACAGGCCGCGCGAACACCGGGGAGCTGTTTTTT. This translates into CAINTGRANTGELFF.

V usage is TRBV4-2 and J usage is TRBJ2-7, with TRBD1 matching 7 bases. Germline V lookup: CDR1 LGHNA, CDR2 YNFKEQ. J lost 3 bases, V lost 3 bases, and 11 bases had no gene match. This CDR3 spans 16 amino acids. The CDR3 sequence is CASSHLEQGKVYEQYF. The CDR3 coding sequence is TGTGCCAGCAGCCACCTGGAACAGGGGAAGGTCTACGAGCAGTACTTC.

The chain employs TRBV10-3 and TRBJ1-1; D may be TRBD1 (5 bases). The CDR3 sequence is 15 residues long. Germline lookup yields CDR1 ENHRY and CDR2 SYGVKD. V was cut by 5 bases and J by 1 base, with 14 bases left in between. This chain's CDR3 is CAISTRSGENTEAFF. DNA of the CDR3: TGTGCCATCAGTACCCGTTCGGGGGAGAACACTGAAGCTTTCTTT.

The CDR3 region has the DNA TGTGCCTGGAGCGCGGGTGGGGCGCAGTATTTT. Its translation: CAWSAGGAQYF. The V call is TRBV30, the J call TRBJ2-3; tentative D call: TRBD2 (5 bases). The V end was cut by 3 bases, the J end by 10 bases, with 11 bases between. Germline V gives CDR1 GTSNPN, CDR2 SVGIG (reference sequence). The CDR3 is 11 residues long.

J is TRBJ2-1 and V is TRBV11-2; D assignment may be TRBD1 or TRBD2 (6 bases each). Germline CDR1 SGHAT, CDR2 FQNNGV. The CDR3 is 13 residues long. The ends were cut back, 1 base at V and 9 bases at J, with 10 bases in the middle. The CDR3 spells CASSLGEGGEQFF. CDR3 in DNA: TGTGCCAGCAGCTTAGGAGAGGGGGGTGAGCAGTTCTTC.